The sequence of this TCR beta chain was determined in a study of blood T cell repertoires in COVID-19. Study information: Some COVID-19 samples were acute and others convalescent; all came from the United States, Italy and Spain. In each case, the material was cDNA or gDNA derived from T cells, B-cell-depleted T cells, or PBMCs.

The CDR3 extends over 17 amino acids. Germline CDR1 reads LGHDT; CDR2 reads YNNKEL (reference sequence). After removal of 1 base from V and 10 bases from J, the junction contained 17 bases not matched to a gene. Original analysis: Amplified reference gene primers provided the basis for estimating nucleated cell counts. Assay: immunoSEQ multiplex PCR; the TCRdb copy retains only in-frame clones and omits some. Clonal size and the V and J genes are those of that table, whereas D and trimming came from the DNA. The sample carries about 180,000 clones, roughly 86% recorded once. Sequences were obtained from peripheral blood. The chain is built from TRBV3-1 (or the pseudogene TRBV3-2) and TRBJ2-3, with TRBD2 matching over 7 bases. The TCR comes from a man aged 50 to 60 with active or convalescent COVID-19. CDR3 in DNA: TGTGCCAGCAGCCAAGGCGGAGCGGGGAGCACACCACCTCCGCAGTATTTT. The encoded protein is CASSQGGAGSTPPPQYF.